This T cell receptor beta chain was recorded in a study of T cells in Graves' hyperthyroidism and ophthalmopathy. This clonotype was counted at least ten times. The CDR3 covers 12 residues. The V end was cut by 5 bases, the J end by 7 bases, with 12 bases between. Germline CDR1 is SEHNR and CDR2 is FQNEAQ (reference sequence). What was amplified from RNA transcripts were TCR beta CDR3 regions. The TCR CDR3 was amplified in a first-round RT-PCR using the HTBI primer set. TCRdb re-called the multiplex PCR reads with MiXCR, one entry per CDR3 protein. The sample gives hundreds of thousands of distinct CDR3 sequences, roughly 16% of which show up once; less than 4.5% is in the top ten.

The chain joins TRBV7-9 to TRBJ2-7, with D possibly TRBD1 on 6 matching bases. The source is a woman aged 25 to 45 with Graves' hyperthyroidism. The source material was blood. CDR3 sequence (DNA): TGTGCCAGCAGCCCAGGGACAAAGGAGCAGTACTTC. As protein: CASSPGTKEQYF.